This T cell receptor (beta chain) was sequenced in a study of T-cell reconstitution after alpha-beta-depleted transplantation in children. Germline V gene lookup returns CDR1 SGHKS and CDR2 YYEKEE (reference sequence). With 0 bases removed from V and 9 bases from J, the gap between germline ends came to 13 bases. This CDR3 is built from 14 residues. This clonotype turned up a few times. A TCRbeta library incorporating unique molecular identifiers was prepared. TCRdb independently ran MiXCR on the PCR reads; one entry per CDR3 protein. The table lists about 540,000 distinct CDR3 sequences, roughly 18% of them singletons.

The clonotype originates from a human donor who donated a stem cell graft to a child with acute lymphoblastic leukemia. The J gene is TRBJ1-5, the V gene TRBV5-5, with TRBD1 as a possible D gene (6 bases). The sample in question was PBMCs from the stem cell graft donor, obtained from the stem cell graft. The CDR3 region is CASSLGGGTWPQHF. In DNA, the CDR3 is TGTGCCAGCAGCTTGGGGGGGGGCACGTGGCCCCAGCATTTT.